This T cell receptor (beta chain) was recorded in a study of T cell changes during pregnancy in multiple sclerosis. The protocol was immunoSEQ multiplex PCR, while the TCRdb copy is restricted to in-frame clones and leaves out a portion. Of 100,000 or so clones listed, about nine tenths were seen once; the top ten hold about 0.75%. J lost 5 bases, V lost 5 bases, and 10 bases had no gene match. Germline loops: CDR1 SEHNR, CDR2 FQNEAQ (reference sequence). The CDR3 contains 15 residues. This clonotype originated in a female donor in good health, enrolled as a control in a pregnancy study. The source was peripheral blood, collected in the second trimester of pregnancy. The genes are TRBV7-9 and TRBJ2-5, with 8 bases identical to TRBD1. In nucleotides, the CDR3 is TGTGCCAGCAGCCTAAAACTCAGACAGGGGGAGACCCAGTACTTC. This translates into CASSLKLRQGETQYF.